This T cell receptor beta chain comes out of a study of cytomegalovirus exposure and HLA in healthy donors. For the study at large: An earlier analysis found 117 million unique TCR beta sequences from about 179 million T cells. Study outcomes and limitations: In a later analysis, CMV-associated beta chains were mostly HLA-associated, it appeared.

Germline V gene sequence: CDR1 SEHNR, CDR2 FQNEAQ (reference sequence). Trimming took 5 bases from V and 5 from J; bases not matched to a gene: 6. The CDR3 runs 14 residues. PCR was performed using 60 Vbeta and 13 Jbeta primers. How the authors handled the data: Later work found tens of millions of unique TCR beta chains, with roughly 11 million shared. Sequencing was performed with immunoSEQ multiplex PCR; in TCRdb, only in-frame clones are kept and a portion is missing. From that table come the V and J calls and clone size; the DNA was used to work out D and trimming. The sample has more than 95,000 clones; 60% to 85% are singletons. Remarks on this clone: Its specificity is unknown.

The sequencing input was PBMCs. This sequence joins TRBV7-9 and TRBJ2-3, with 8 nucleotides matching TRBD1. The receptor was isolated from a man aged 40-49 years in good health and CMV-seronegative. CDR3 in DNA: TGTGCCAGCAGCCCGACGACAGGGGTAGATACGCAGTATTTT. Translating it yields CASSPTTGVDTQYF.